This T cell receptor beta chain was documented in a study of early T cells in non-severe SARS-CoV-2 infection. CDR3 length: 12 residues. In germline, CDR1 is SGHRS, CDR2 YFSETQ. Deletions cut 6 bases from V and 2 bases from J, with 7 bases between. TCRdb recomputed calls from the 5' RACE reads with MiXCR, one row per CDR3 protein. The sample contains under 85,000 distinct CDR3 sequences, around 10% of which appear only once. The sample holds many counts of this clonotype. Material: whole blood. This receptor was obtained from an adult who was a healthcare worker with PCR-confirmed SARS-CoV-2 infection or an uninfected control (not recorded which). The chain is built from TRBV5-1 and TRBJ2-3, with D unclear. The CDR3 reads CASTTATDTQYF. Here the CDR3 DNA reads TGCGCCAGCACCACTGCCACAGATACGCAGTATTTT.